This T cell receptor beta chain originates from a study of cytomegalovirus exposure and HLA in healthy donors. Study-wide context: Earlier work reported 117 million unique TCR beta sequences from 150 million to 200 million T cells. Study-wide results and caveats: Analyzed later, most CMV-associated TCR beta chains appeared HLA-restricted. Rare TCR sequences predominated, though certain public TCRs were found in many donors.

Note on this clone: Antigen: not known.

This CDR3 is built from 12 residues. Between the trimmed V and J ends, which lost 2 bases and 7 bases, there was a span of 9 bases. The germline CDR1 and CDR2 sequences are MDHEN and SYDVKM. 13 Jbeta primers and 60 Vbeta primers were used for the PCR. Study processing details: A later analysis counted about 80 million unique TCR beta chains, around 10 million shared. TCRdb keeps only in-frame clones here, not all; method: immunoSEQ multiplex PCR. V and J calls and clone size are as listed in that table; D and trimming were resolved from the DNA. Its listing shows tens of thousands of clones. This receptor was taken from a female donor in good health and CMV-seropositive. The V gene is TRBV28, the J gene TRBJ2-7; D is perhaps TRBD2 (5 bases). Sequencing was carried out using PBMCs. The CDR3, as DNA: TGTGCCAGCAGTTTACCGGGATGGGAGCAGTACTTC. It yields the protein CASSLPGWEQYF.